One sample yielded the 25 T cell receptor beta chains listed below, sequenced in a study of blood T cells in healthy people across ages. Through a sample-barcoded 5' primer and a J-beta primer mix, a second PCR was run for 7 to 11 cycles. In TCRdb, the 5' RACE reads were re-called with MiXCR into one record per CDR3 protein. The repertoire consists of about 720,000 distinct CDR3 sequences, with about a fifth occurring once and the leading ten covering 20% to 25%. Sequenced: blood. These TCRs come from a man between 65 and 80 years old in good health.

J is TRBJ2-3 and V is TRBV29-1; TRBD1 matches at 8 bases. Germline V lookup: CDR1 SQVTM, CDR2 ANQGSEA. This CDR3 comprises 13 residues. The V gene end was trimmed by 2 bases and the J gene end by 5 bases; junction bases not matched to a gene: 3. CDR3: CSVERTGGDTQYF. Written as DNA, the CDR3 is TGCAGCGTTGAACGTACAGGGGGAGATACGCAGTATTTT.

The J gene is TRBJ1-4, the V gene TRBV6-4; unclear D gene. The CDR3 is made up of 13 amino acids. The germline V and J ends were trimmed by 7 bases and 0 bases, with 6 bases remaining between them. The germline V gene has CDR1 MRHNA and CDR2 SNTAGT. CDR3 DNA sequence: TGTGCCAGCAAATCTACAACTAATGAAAAACTGTTTTTT. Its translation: CASKSTTNEKLFF.

The chain's CDR3 is CSATDSGRTSEQFF. In nucleotides, the CDR3 is TGCAGTGCTACAGATAGCGGGAGGACCAGTGAGCAGTTCTTC. The rearrangement uses TRBV20-1 and TRBJ2-1, with 10 positions matching TRBD2. The CDR3 has 14 residues. Germline V CDR1 and CDR2: DFQATT, SNEGSKA (reference sequence). Germline trimming cut 4 bases from V and 9 bases from J; bases unmatched to any gene: 9.

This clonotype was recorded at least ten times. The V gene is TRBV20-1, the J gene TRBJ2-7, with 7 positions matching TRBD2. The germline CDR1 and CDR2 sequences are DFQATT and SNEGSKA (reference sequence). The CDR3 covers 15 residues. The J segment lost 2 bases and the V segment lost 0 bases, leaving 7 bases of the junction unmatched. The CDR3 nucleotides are TGCAGTGCTAGAGATGCACGGGGGGTTACCTACGAGCAGTACTTC. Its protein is CSARDARGVTYEQYF.

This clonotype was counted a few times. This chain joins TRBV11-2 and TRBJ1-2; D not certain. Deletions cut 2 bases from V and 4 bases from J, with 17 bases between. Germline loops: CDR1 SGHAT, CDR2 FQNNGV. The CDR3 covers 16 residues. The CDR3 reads CASSLHPSSSSYGYTF. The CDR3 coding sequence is TGTGCCAGCAGCTTACACCCTTCCTCTTCGAGCTATGGCTACACCTTC.

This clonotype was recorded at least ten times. The CDR3 region is CASSLALGGPEAFF. The DNA of the CDR3 is TGTGCCAGCAGCTTAGCCTTGGGGGGACCAGAAGCTTTCTTT. The rearrangement links TRBV11-2 to TRBJ1-1; TRBD1 is a possible D gene (5 bases). The germline V gene has CDR1 SGHAT and CDR2 FQNNGV. Trimming shortened V by 1 base and J by 8 bases, and 14 bases separated the two germline ends. The length of the CDR3 is 14 residues.

The CDR3 here is CASSSQGFLSGNTIYF. The CDR3 nucleotides read TGTGCCAGCAGCTCCCAAGGTTTCCTCTCTGGAAACACCATATATTTT. The chain joins TRBV11-2 to TRBJ1-3; D unclear. V lost 4 bases and J 0 bases, leaving 13 bases between the germline ends. The CDR3 consists of 16 residues. CDR1 and CDR2 from the germline V gene are SGHAT and FQNNGV.

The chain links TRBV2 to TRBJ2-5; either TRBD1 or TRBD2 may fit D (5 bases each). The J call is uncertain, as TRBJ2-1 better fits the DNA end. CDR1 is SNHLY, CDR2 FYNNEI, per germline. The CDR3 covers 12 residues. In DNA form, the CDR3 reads TGTGCCGGATCTTATGGGGGTAGTGAGCAGTTCTTC. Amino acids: CAGSYGGSEQFF.

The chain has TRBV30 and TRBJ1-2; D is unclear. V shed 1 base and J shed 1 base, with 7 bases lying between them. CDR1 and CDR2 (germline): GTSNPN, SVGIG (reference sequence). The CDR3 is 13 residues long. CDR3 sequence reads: CAWSAGDNYGYTF. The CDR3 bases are TGTGCCTGGAGTGCTGGGGATAACTATGGCTACACCTTC.

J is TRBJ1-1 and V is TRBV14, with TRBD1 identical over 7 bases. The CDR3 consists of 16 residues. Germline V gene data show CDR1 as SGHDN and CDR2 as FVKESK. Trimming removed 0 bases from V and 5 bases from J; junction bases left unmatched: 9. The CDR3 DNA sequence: TGTGCCAGCAGCCAAGATCCGGGACAGTACAAGACTGAAGCTTTCTTT. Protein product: CASSQDPGQYKTEAFF.

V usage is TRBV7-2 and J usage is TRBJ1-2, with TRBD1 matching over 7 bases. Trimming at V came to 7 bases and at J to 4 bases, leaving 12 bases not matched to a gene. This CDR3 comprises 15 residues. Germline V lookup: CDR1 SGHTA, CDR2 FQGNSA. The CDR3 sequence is CASTSRTGASYGYTF. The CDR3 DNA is TGTGCCAGCACCTCACGAACAGGGGCTTCCTATGGCTACACCTTC.

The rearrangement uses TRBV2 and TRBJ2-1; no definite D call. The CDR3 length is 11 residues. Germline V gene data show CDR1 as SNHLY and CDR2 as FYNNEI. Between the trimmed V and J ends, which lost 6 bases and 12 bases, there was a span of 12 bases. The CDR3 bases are TGTGCCAGCAGCCTACAATGGGTGCAGTTCTTC. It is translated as CASSLQWVQFF.

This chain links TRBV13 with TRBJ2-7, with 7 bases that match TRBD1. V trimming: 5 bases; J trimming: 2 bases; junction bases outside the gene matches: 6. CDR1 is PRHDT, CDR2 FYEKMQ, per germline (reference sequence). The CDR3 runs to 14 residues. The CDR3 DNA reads TGTGCCAGCAGCGGGTACAGGGGAGCCTACGAGCAGTACTTC. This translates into CASSGYRGAYEQYF.

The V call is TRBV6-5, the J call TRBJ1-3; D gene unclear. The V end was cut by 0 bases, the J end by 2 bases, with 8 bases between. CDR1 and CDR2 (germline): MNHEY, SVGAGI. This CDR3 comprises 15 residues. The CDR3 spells CASSYSSSPGNTIYF. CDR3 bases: TGTGCCAGCAGTTACTCGTCCAGCCCTGGAAACACCATATATTTT.

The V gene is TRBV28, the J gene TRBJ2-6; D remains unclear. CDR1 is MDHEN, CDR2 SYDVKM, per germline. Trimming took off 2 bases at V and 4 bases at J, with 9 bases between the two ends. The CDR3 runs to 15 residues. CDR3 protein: CASSLPWEGANVLTF. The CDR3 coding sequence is TGTGCCAGCAGTTTACCGTGGGAAGGGGCCAACGTCCTGACTTTC.

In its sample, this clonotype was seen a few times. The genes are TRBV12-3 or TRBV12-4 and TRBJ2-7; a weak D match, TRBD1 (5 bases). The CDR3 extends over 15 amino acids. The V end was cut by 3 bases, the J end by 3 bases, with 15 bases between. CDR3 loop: CASSFLGVENYEQYF. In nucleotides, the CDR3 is TGTGCCAGCAGTTTCTTAGGGGTAGAGAACTACGAGCAGTACTTC.

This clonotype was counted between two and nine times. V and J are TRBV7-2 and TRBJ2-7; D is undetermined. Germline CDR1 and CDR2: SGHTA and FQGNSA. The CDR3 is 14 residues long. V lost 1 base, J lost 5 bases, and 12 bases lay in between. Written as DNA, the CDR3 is TGTGCCAGCAGCTTAGACTCGTGGGCGGACGAGCAGTACTTC. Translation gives CASSLDSWADEQYF.

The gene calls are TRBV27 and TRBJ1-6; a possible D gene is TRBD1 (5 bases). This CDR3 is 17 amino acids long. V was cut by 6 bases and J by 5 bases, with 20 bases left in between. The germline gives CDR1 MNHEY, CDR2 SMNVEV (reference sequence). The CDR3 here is CASRTEGVGVNNSPLHF. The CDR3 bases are TGTGCCAGCAGGACGGAAGGGGTAGGGGTGAATAATTCACCCCTCCACTTT.

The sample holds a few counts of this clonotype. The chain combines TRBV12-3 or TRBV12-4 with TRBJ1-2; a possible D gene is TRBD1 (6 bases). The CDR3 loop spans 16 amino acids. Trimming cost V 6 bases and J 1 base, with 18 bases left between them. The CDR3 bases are TGTGCCAGCAGAACCAGGACAGCTACAAATAACTATGGCTACACCTTC. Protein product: CASRTRTATNNYGYTF.

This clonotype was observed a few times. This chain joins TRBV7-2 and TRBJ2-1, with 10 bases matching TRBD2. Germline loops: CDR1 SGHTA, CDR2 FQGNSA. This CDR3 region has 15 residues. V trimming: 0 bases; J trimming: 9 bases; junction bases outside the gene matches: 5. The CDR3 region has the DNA TGTGCCAGCAGCTTAGCTAGCGGGAGGCAATTTGAGCAGTTCTTC. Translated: CASSLASGRQFEQFF.

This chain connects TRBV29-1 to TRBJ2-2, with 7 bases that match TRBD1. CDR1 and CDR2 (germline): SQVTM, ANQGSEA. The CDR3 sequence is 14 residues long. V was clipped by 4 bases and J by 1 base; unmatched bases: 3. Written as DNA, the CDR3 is TGCAGCGTTGCTGGGACAGTGAACACCGGGGAGCTGTTTTTT. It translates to CSVAGTVNTGELFF.

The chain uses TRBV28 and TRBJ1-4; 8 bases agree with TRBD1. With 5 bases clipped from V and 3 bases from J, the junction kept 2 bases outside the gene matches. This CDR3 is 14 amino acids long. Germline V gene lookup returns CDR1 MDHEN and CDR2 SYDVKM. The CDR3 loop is CASSKQGANEKLFF. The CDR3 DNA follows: TGTGCCAGCAGTAAACAGGGGGCTAATGAAAAACTGTTTTTT.

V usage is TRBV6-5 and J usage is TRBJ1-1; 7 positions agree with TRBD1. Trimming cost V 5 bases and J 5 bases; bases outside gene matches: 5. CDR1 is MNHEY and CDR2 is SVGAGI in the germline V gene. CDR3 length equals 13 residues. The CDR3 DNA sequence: TGTGCCAGCAGTACCGACAGGGAGACTGAAGCTTTCTTT. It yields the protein CASSTDRETEAFF.

In DNA, the CDR3 is TGTGCCAGCAGTGAAGTTGCCAGGGAAAACGAGCAGTACGTC. This encodes CASSEVARENEQYV. The chain recombines TRBV6-1 with TRBJ2-5; D possibly corresponds to TRBD1 (5 bases). Near its end, the DNA agrees better with TRBJ2-7, so the J call may be wrong. The CDR3 length is 14 residues. CDR1 is MNHNS, CDR2 SASEGT, per germline.

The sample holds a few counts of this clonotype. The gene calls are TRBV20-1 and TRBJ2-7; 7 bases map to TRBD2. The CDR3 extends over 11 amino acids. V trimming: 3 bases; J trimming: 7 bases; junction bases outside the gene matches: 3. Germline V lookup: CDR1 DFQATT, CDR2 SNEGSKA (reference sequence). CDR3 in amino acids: CSASGGREQYF. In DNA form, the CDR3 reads TGCAGTGCTAGCGGGGGGAGAGAGCAGTACTTC.